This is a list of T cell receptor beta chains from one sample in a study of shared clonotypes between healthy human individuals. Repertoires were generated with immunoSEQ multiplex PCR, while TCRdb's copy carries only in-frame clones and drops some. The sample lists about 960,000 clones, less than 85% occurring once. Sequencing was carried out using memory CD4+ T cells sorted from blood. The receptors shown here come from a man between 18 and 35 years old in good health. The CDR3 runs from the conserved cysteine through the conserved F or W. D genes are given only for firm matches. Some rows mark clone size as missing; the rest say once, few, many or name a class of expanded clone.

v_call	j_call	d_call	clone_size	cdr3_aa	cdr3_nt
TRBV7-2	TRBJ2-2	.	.	CASSLSTQNTGELFF	TGTGCCAGCAGCCTATCTACACAGAACACCGGGGAGCTGTTTTTT
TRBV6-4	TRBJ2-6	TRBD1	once	CASSDPIRQGASSTGPGANVLTF	TGTGCCAGCAGTGACCCTATCCGACAGGGAGCCTCATCAACTGGTCCTGGGGCCAACGTCCTGACTTTC
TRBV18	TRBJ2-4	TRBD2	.	CASSFPGLAGEAAKNIQYF	TGTGCCAGCTCATTTCCGGGACTAGCGGGAGAGGCAGCCAAAAACATTCAGTACTTC
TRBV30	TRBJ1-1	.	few	CAWSYRWNTEAFF	TGTGCCTGGAGTTACCGGTGGAACACTGAAGCTTTCTTT
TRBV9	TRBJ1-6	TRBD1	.	CASSPGQGASDNSPLHF	TGTGCCAGCAGCCCAGGACAGGGGGCTAGCGATAATTCACCCCTCCACTTT
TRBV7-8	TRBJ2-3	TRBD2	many	CASSLTAGYRTDTQYF	TGTGCCAGCAGCTTAACAGCGGGATATCGGACAGATACGCAGTATTTT
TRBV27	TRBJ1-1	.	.	CASSGGRQTNTEAFF	TGTGCCAGCAGTGGGGGTAGGCAGACGAACACTGAAGCTTTCTTT
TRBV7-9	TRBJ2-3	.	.	CASSPRTDTQYF	TGTGCCAGCAGCCCACGCACAGATACGCAGTATTTT
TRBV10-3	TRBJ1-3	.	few	CAISDLEGNTIYF	TGTGCCATCAGTGATCTAGAAGGAAACACCATATATTTT
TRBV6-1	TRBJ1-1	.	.	CAILYWANTEAFF	TGTGCCATACTGTACTGGGCGAACACTGAAGCTTTCTTT
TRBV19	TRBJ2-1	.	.	CASSPGFEQFF	TGTGCCAGCTCCCCAGGGTTCGAGCAGTTCTTC
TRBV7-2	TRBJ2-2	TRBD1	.	CASKGAGGNGELFF	TGTGCCTCAAAAGGGGCAGGGGGAAACGGGGAGCTGTTTTTT
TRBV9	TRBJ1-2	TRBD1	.	CASSVGQGDYGYTF	TGTGCCAGCAGCGTCGGACAGGGGGACTATGGCTACACCTTC
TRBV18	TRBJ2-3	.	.	CASSPQARSDTQYF	TGTGCCAGCTCACCGCAGGCTAGGTCGGATACGCAGTATTTT
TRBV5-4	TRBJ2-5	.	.	CASSFRESETQYF	TGTGCCAGCAGCTTCCGGGAGTCGGAGACCCAGTACTTC
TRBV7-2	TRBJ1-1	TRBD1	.	CASSPERRTGGLGTEAFF	TGTGCCAGCAGCCCAGAGAGAAGGACAGGGGGCTTGGGCACTGAAGCTTTCTTT
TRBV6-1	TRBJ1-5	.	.	CASSDSVANQPQHF	TGTGCCAGCAGTGATAGTGTTGCCAATCAGCCCCAGCATTTT
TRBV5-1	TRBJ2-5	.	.	CASSLLSRNQETQYF	TGCGCCAGCAGCTTGTTATCCAGGAACCAAGAGACCCAGTACTTC
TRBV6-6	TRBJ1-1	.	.	CASRGSGGNTEAFF	TGTGCCAGCAGAGGTTCGGGGGGGAACACTGAAGCTTTCTTT
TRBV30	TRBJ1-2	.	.	CAWSGQGKGGYTF	TGTGCCTGGAGTGGGCAGGGGAAGGGTGGCTACACCTTC
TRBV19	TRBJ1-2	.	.	CASSILAGVEASYTF	TGTGCCAGTAGTATACTGGCCGGGGTGGAAGCGAGCTACACCTTC
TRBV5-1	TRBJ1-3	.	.	CASSLGKRGSGNTIYF	TGCGCCAGCAGCTTGGGGAAGCGAGGATCTGGAAACACCATATATTTT
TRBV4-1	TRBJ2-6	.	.	CASSLLVAGANVLTF	TGCGCCAGCAGCCTCCTTGTTGCCGGGGCCAACGTCCTGACTTTC
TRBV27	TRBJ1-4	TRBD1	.	CASSYGRAWTGDGMFEKLFF	TGTGCCAGCAGTTATGGCCGGGCGTGGACAGGGGACGGAATGTTTGAAAAACTGTTTTTT
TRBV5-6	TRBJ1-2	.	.	CASSSPQGAYGYTF	TGTGCCAGCAGTTCGCCGCAGGGAGCCTATGGCTACACCTTC
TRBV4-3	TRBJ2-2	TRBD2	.	CASSQDHGGTFNTGELFF	TGCGCCAGCAGCCAAGATCACGGGGGGACTTTTAACACCGGGGAGCTGTTTTTT
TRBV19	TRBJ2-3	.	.	CASSMMSASADTQYF	TGTGCCAGTAGTATGATGTCGGCTAGCGCAGATACGCAGTATTTT
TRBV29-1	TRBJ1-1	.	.	CSGGDLTGYRNTEAFF	TGCAGCGGCGGGGACCTCACAGGGTACAGGAACACTGAAGCTTTCTTT
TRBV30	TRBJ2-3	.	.	CAWAPKGTDTQYF	TGTGCCTGGGCTCCAAAAGGAACAGATACGCAGTATTTT
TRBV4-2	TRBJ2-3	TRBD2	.	CASSPHSGGGDTQYF	TGTGCCAGCAGCCCACATAGCGGGGGAGGAGATACGCAGTATTTT
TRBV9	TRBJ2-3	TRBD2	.	CASTRAGGTDTQYF	TGTGCCAGCACCCGGGCGGGAGGCACAGATACGCAGTATTTT
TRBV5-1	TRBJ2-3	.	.	CASSLRGSTDTQYF	TGCGCCAGCAGCTTAAGGGGGAGCACAGATACGCAGTATTTT
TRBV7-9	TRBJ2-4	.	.	CASSLEAGTKNIQYF	TGTGCCAGCAGCTTGGAGGCGGGGACCAAAAACATTCAGTACTTC
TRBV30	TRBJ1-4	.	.	CAWRTPGTNEKLFF	TGTGCCTGGAGGACACCGGGGACTAATGAAAAACTGTTTTTT
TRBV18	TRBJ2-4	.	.	CASSTGLRDIQYF	TGTGCCAGCTCAACGGGGTTACGGGACATTCAGTACTTC
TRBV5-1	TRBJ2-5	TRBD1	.	CASSHPGQGSSQYF	TGCGCCAGCAGCCATCCGGGACAGGGTTCGTCCCAGTACTTC